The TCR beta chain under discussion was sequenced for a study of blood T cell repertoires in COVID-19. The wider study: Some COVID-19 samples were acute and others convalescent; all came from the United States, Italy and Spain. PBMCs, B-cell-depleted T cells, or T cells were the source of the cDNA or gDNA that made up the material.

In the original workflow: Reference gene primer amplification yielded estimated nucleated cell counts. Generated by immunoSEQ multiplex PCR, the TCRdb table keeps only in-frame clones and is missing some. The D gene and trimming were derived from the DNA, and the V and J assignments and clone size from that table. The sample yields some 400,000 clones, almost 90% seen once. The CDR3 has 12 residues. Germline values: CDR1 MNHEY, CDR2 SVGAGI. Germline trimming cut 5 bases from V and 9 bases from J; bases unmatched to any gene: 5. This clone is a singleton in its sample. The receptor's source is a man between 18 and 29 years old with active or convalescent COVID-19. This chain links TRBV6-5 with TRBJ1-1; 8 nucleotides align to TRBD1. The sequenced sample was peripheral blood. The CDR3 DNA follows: TGTGCCAGCAGTCCCCAGGGGGCCAAAGCTTTCTTT. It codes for CASSPQGAKAFF.